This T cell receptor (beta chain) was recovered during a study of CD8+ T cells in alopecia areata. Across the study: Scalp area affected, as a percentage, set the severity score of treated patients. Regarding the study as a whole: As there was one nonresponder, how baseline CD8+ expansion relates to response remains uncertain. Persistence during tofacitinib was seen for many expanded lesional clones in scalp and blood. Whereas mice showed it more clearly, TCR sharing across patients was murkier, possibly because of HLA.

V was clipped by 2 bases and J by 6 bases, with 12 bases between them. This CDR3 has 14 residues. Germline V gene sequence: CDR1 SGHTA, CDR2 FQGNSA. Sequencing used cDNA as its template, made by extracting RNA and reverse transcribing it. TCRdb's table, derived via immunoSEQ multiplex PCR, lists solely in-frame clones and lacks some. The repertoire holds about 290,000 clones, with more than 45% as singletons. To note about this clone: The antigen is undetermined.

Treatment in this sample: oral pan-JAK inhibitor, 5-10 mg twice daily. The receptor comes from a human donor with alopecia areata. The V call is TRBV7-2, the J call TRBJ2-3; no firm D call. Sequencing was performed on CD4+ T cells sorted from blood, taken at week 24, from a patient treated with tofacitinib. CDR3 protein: CASSLMAAADTQYF. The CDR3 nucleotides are TGTGCCAGCAGCTTAATGGCAGCAGCGGATACGCAGTATTTT.